This entry is about one TCR beta chain. TCRdb reprocessed the 5' RACE reads via MiXCR and lists one record per CDR3 protein. The table lists about half a million distinct CDR3 sequences, 18% of them singletons. The data were taken from a study of T-cell memory formation after mild COVID-19. The V gene's germline CDR1 is SGHRS and CDR2 YFSETQ. Trimming at V came to 0 bases and at J to 2 bases, leaving 3 bases not matched to a gene. The CDR3 has 15 residues. V gene TRBV5-1 combines with J gene TRBJ1-2, with 8 bases lining up with TRBD1. This sequence was found in an adult woman who had mild COVID-19 (a few samples of this study predate the infection). Cell type and time point are not known. Sequencing was done on a sample of PBMCs or a T cell subset sorted from them (not recorded which). CDR3 DNA sequence: TGCGCCAGCAGCTTGGATGGGGACAGGAACTATGGCTACACCTTC. It is translated as CASSLDGDRNYGYTF. Filled out from reference TRBV5-1 and TRBJ1-2, the complete variable domain reads KAGVTQTPRYLIKTRGQQVTLSCSPISGHRSVSWYQQTPGQGLQFLFEYFSETQRNKGNFPGRFSGRQFSNSRSEMNVSTLELGDSALYLCASSLDGDRNYGYTFGSGTRLTVV.